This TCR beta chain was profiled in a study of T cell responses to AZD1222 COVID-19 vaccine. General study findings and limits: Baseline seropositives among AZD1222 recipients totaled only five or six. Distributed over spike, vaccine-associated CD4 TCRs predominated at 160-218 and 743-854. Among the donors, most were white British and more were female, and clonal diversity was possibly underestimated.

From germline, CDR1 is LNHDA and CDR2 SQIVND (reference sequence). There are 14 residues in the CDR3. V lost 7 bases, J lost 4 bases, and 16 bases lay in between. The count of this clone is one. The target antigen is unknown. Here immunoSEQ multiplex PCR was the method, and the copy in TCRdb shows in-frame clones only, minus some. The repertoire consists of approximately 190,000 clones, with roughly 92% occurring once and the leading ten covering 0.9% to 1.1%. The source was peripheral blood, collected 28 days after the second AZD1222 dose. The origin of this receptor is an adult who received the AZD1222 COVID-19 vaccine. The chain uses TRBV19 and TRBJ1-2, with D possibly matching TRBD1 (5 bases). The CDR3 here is CASTSVGVRYGYTF. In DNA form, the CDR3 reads TGTGCCAGTACTTCCGTGGGGGTGCGCTATGGCTACACCTTC.